What follows are 23 T cell receptor beta chains derived from one specimen sequenced in a study of blood T cell repertoires in COVID-19. Using immunoSEQ multiplex PCR, the repertoire was profiled, and TCRdb retains in-frame clones only, with some absent. The sample holds tens of thousands of clones, over 70% seen once. The specimen was peripheral blood. The receptor source for this set is a human donor in a cohort sampled during active COVID-19.

This clone was recorded a few times. V gene TRBV7-9 combines with J gene TRBJ1-2; D perhaps matches TRBD1 (5 bases). The CDR3 has 12 amino acids. V was shortened by 4 bases and J by 8 bases, with 11 bases between the two germline ends. Germline V gene sequence: CDR1 SEHNR, CDR2 FQNEAQ (reference sequence). CDR3 nucleotides: TGTGCCAGCAGCTCCGACAGTCCCGGCTACACCTTC. Translated, it gives CASSSDSPGYTF.

This clone was counted ten times or more. The rearrangement links TRBV21-1 to TRBJ2-1; the table's D call, TRBD1, has no DNA check behind it. TRBV21-1 represents a pseudogene. This CDR3 has 11 residues. CDR3 sequence: CASHRYNEQFF. The CDR3 DNA follows: TGTGCCAGCCACAGGTACAATGAGCAGTTCTTC.

This chain connects TRBV9 to TRBJ1-1, with a possible D match to TRBD1 (5 bases). The CDR3 is 15 amino acids. From germline, CDR1 is SGDLS and CDR2 YYNGEE. Trimming took 4 bases from V and 6 from J, leaving 19 bases between them. CDR3 DNA: TGTGCCAGCAGCCCTTCACAGGTAAACGGAGCTGAAGCTTTCTTT. This gives the protein CASSPSQVNGAEAFF.

This clone was seen more than once but under ten times. The chain joins TRBV7-3 to TRBJ2-3, with 7 bases identical to TRBD1. The CDR3 contains 14 residues. The ends lost 5 bases at V and 1 base at J; junction bases unmatched: 3. Germline CDR1 is SGHTA and CDR2 is FQGTGA. The CDR3 spells CASSSGQGTDTQYF. CDR3 in DNA: TGTGCCAGCAGCAGTGGACAGGGCACAGATACGCAGTATTTT.

This clone was found once. The chain recombines TRBV6-6 with TRBJ1-5, with 8 nucleotides matching TRBD1. With 6 bases clipped from V and 3 bases from J, the junction kept 10 bases outside the gene matches. The CDR3 sequence is 16 residues long. Germline V CDR1 and CDR2: MNHNY, SVGAGI (reference sequence). CDR3 nucleotides: TGTGCCAGCAGCGTGCAGGGGGCAGGGGACAATCAGCCCCAGCATTTT. Translation: CASSVQGAGDNQPQHF.

The chain carries TRBV19 and TRBJ1-1; perhaps TRBD1 as D (6 bases). This CDR3 is built from 15 residues. V lost 8 bases and J 4 bases, leaving 20 bases between the germline ends. CDR1 LNHDA and CDR2 SQIVND come from the germline V gene (reference sequence). CDR3 bases: TGTGCCAGTTCTGGGGGGGCGCATTACGCCACTGAAGCTTTCTTT. Residues: CASSGGAHYATEAFF. Together with reference TRBV19 and TRBJ1-1, the CDR3 gives the full variable domain: DGGITQSPKYLFRKEGQNVTLSCEQNLNHDAMYWYRQDPGQGLRLIYYSQIVNDFQKGDIAEGYSVSREKKESFPLTVTSAQKNPTAFYLCASSGGAHYATEAFFGQGTRLTVV.

This sequence joins TRBV2 and TRBJ1-4; 8 bases fit TRBD1. Germline CDR1 and CDR2: SNHLY and FYNNEI. CDR3 length equals 14 residues. V gave up 10 bases and J gave up 4 bases; unmatched junction bases: 8. The CDR3 loop reads CATTGGRLNEKLFF. Written as DNA, the CDR3 is TGTGCCACTACAGGGGGACGGCTTAATGAAAAACTGTTTTTT.

The V gene is TRBV2, the J gene TRBJ2-3, with a possible D match to TRBD2 (5 bases). This CDR3 contains 12 residues. CDR1 SNHLY and CDR2 FYNNEI come from the germline V gene. Trimming took 5 bases from V and 5 from J, leaving 8 bases between them. Written as DNA, the CDR3 is TGTGCCAGCAGTATGGGGAGAGATACGCAGTATTTT. It yields the protein CASSMGRDTQYF.

V is TRBV5-5 and J is TRBJ1-6, with TRBD1 as a possible D gene (5 bases). Trimming removed 3 bases at V and 9 bases at J, with 10 bases between. CDR3 size: 13 residues. Germline values: CDR1 SGHKS, CDR2 YYEKEE (reference sequence). The DNA of the CDR3 is TGTGCCAGCAGCTCGGAGGGGTTTTCACCCCTCCACTTT. It specifies CASSSEGFSPLHF.

Here the CDR3 DNA reads TGTGCCAGCAGTTTAACTGGTAGTAATGAGCAGTTCTTC. This codes for CASSLTGSNEQFF. The rearrangement joins TRBV12-3 or TRBV12-4 to TRBJ2-1; D uncertain. CDR3 length equals 13 residues. V was trimmed by 2 bases and J by 7 bases, leaving 9 bases between them.

In this sample, this clone turned up a few times. The chain joins TRBV3-1 (or the pseudogene TRBV3-2) to TRBJ1-5, with D uncertain. V lost 5 bases, J lost 7 bases, and 12 bases lay in between. The CDR3 runs to 13 residues. The germline CDR1 and CDR2 sequences are LGHDT and YNNKEL (reference sequence). The CDR3 DNA sequence: TGTGCCAGCAGCACCACGCCGGGGCAGCCCCAGCATTTT. It encodes CASSTTPGQPQHF.

This chain uses TRBV11-2 with TRBJ2-7, with D perhaps TRBD2 (5 bases). This CDR3 has 15 amino acids. Trimming cost V 0 bases and J 4 bases, with 13 bases left between them. Germline V gives CDR1 SGHAT, CDR2 FQNNGV. Written as DNA, the CDR3 is TGTGCCAGCAGCTTAGATAGGCTAGAGGGATACGAGCAGTACTTC. This sequence encodes CASSLDRLEGYEQYF.

The gene calls are TRBV5-1 and TRBJ2-3; 11 nucleotides agree with TRBD2. Trimming removed 0 bases from V and 4 bases from J; junction bases left unmatched: 7. Germline lookup yields CDR1 SGHRS and CDR2 YFSETQ. CDR3 size: 17 residues. CDR3 region: CASSLGGTSGSADTQYF. As DNA, the CDR3 is TGCGCCAGCAGCTTGGGGGGCACTAGCGGGAGTGCAGATACGCAGTATTTT.

This clone was seen only a few times. The same CDR3 can be traced to other DNA sequences in this sample. V is TRBV6-2 or TRBV6-3 and J is TRBJ1-2; 8 bases map to TRBD1. Germline V gene data show CDR1 as MNHEY and CDR2 as SVGEGT. The CDR3 loop spans 15 amino acids. The V segment lost 2 bases and the J segment 2 bases; nucleotides outside the gene matches: 4. CDR3 bases: TGTGCCAGCAGTTACCTCGCAGGGGGCAACTATGGCTACACCTTC. It yields the protein CASSYLAGGNYGYTF.

The genes are TRBV7-2 and TRBJ2-7; tentative D call: TRBD1 (5 bases). Germline CDR1 reads SGHTA; CDR2 reads FQGNSA. Trimming removed 3 bases at V and 1 base at J, with 13 bases between. The CDR3 covers 15 residues. CDR3 sequence reads: CASSFQGWGSYEQYF. CDR3 nucleotide sequence: TGTGCCAGCAGCTTTCAGGGTTGGGGATCCTACGAGCAGTACTTC. The full variable domain, completed using reference TRBV7-2 and TRBJ2-7, is GAGVSQSPSNKVTEKGKDVELRCDPISGHTALYWYRQSLGQGLEFLIYFQGNSAPDKSGLPSDRFSAERTGGSVSTLTIQRTQQEDSAVYLCASSFQGWGSYEQYFGPGTRLTVT.

The V gene is TRBV6-2 or TRBV6-3, the J gene TRBJ1-1; D is possibly TRBD1 (6 bases). Trimming left V 1 base short and J 4 bases short, with 13 bases between. The CDR3 is 15 residues long. From germline, CDR1 is MNHEY and CDR2 SVGEGT. This CDR3 reads CASSYFLQGGTEAFF. For the CDR3, the DNA is TGTGCCAGCAGTTACTTCCTACAGGGCGGCACTGAAGCTTTCTTT.

The V gene is TRBV5-1, the J gene TRBJ1-4; TRBD1 matches 8 bases. The CDR3 spans 16 residues. V shed 2 bases and J 3 bases; nucleotides not matched to a gene: 6. Germline V gives CDR1 SGHRS, CDR2 YFSETQ. The CDR3 is CASSLNGGQANEKLFF. DNA for the CDR3: TGCGCCAGCAGCTTAAACGGGGGACAGGCTAATGAAAAACTGTTTTTT.

The chain employs TRBV6-2 or TRBV6-3 and TRBJ1-2; possible D gene TRBD1, 6 bases. Germline V gene sequence: CDR1 MNHEY, CDR2 SVGEGT. Trimming stripped 2 bases from V and 3 bases from J, with 10 bases between. The CDR3 is 14 residues long. CDR3 DNA sequence: TGTGCCAGCAGTTACGGGAGGGGGGACTATGGCTACACCTTC. Protein sequence: CASSYGRGDYGYTF.

The genes are TRBV6-6 and TRBJ2-4; 7 bases fit TRBD2. The CDR3 consists of 13 residues. Germline values: CDR1 MNHNY, CDR2 SVGAGI (reference sequence). Unmatched junction bases numbered 4, after V lost 2 bases and J lost 9 bases. The CDR3 loop is CASSYGTKGIQYF. CDR3 nucleotide sequence: TGTGCCAGCAGTTACGGGACTAAGGGCATTCAGTACTTC.

The V gene is TRBV18, the J gene TRBJ2-6; D gene uncertain. This CDR3 comprises 15 residues. Germline V gene lookup returns CDR1 KGHSH and CDR2 LQKENI. V lost 2 bases and J lost 1, with 6 bases in between. Here the CDR3 DNA reads TGTGCCAGCTCACCAAGTGCGTCTGGGGCCAACGTCCTGACTTTC. It is translated as CASSPSASGANVLTF.

This sequence joins TRBV6-5 and TRBJ2-7; 9 nucleotides line up with TRBD1. Trimming took 5 bases from V and 4 from J; bases not matched to a gene: 6. The germline V gene has CDR1 MNHEY and CDR2 SVGAGI. The CDR3 contains 14 residues. The CDR3 reads CASSLGQGIYEQYF. CDR3 nucleotides: TGTGCCAGCAGTCTTGGACAGGGGATTTACGAGCAGTACTTC.

Only a few counts were recorded for this clone. The rearrangement links TRBV29-1 to TRBJ1-1; D is undetermined. The CDR3 consists of 13 residues. V dropped 7 bases and J dropped 2 bases, with 14 bases sitting between them. Looked up from germline, CDR1 is SQVTM and CDR2 is ANQGSEA. DNA for the CDR3: TGCAGCGCAATATCCCGGTCCAACACTGAAGCTTTCTTT. Its protein is CSAISRSNTEAFF.

The rearrangement uses TRBV6-1 and TRBJ2-7; 7 bases line up with TRBD1. CDR1 is MNHNS and CDR2 is SASEGT in the germline V gene. V dropped 2 bases and J dropped 6; count of bases not matched to a gene: 13. The CDR3 loop spans 16 amino acids. The CDR3 loop reads CASSEIGGTRKGEQYF. CDR3 sequence (DNA): TGTGCCAGCAGTGAAATAGGGGGCACCCGGAAAGGCGAGCAGTACTTC.